Presented here are 7 T cell receptor beta chains from one specimen sequenced in a study of CD8 T cells in Susac syndrome. The RNA input was roughly 0.45 to 1 ug, and it was reverse transcribed with random hexamers. TCRdb reprocessed the immunoSEQ multiplex PCR reads via MiXCR and lists one record per CDR3 protein. The table lists some 50,000 distinct CDR3 sequences, around 95% of them singletons. The material sequenced was CD8+ T cells from PBMCs. The receptor set was obtained from a human donor with Susac syndrome.

V usage is TRBV29-1 and J usage is TRBJ1-2, with D unresolved. There are 13 residues in the CDR3. V gave up 3 bases and J gave up 6 bases, with 14 bases separating them. Germline CDR1 is SQVTM and CDR2 is ANQGSEA. CDR3 sequence (DNA): TGCAGCGTTGAGCCGGGAGCGGGAAATGGCTACACCTTC. This codes for CSVEPGAGNGYTF.

V and J are TRBV14 and TRBJ2-5; D unclear. CDR1 and CDR2 (germline): SGHDN, FVKESK. The CDR3 has 14 amino acids. The V gene lost 4 bases and the J gene lost 5 bases, with 14 bases spanning the gap. CDR3 loop: CASSPLRAVETQYF. In DNA, the CDR3 is TGTGCCAGCAGCCCCCTTAGGGCGGTCGAGACCCAGTACTTC.

The chain links TRBV6-5 to TRBJ1-2; D gene uncertain. CDR3 length equals 14 residues. Germline-derived CDR1 and CDR2 are MNHEY and SVGAGI. Trimming cost V 10 bases and J 6 bases, with 21 bases left between them. CDR3 coding DNA: TGTGCCACCCAGACGCGGTTTGGGCTTGATGGCTACACCTTC. This gives the protein CATQTRFGLDGYTF.

The gene calls are TRBV10-2 and TRBJ1-1; weak D call: TRBD1 (5 bases). Trimming pared 4 bases from V and 3 bases from J, leaving 12 bases between. This CDR3 is built from 14 residues. CDR1 and CDR2 (germline): WSHSY, SAAADI. The CDR3 nucleotides read TGCGCCAGCAGTGCTTGGCGGGGCTACACTGAAGCTTTCTTT. It specifies CASSAWRGYTEAFF.

The genes are TRBV29-1 and TRBJ1-6; D gene uncertain. Looked up from germline, CDR1 is SQVTM and CDR2 is ANQGSEA. Trimming pared 1 base from V and 7 bases from J, leaving 11 bases between. The CDR3 runs 14 residues. CDR3 nucleotides: TGCAGCGTTGAAGGGGGATCGGAAAATTCACCCCTCCACTTT. Amino acid sequence: CSVEGGSENSPLHF. The full variable domain, with the rest looked up from reference TRBV29-1 and TRBJ1-6, is SAVISQKPSRDICQRGTSLTIQCQVDSQVTMMFWYRQQPGQSLTLIATANQGSEATYESGFVIDKFPISRPNLTFSTLTVSNMSPEDSSIYLCSVEGGSENSPLHFGNGTRLTVT.

The chain has TRBV7-6 and TRBJ1-5; 7 nucleotides agree with TRBD1. The germline CDR1 and CDR2 sequences are SGHVS and FNYEAQ. V lost 5 bases and J lost 0; bases outside the gene matches: 4. This CDR3 comprises 15 residues. The CDR3 region is CASSPTGTSNQPQHF. CDR3 DNA: TGTGCCAGCAGCCCGACAGGGACTAGCAATCAGCCCCAGCATTTT.

The V call is TRBV2, the J call TRBJ1-4; D uncertain. In germline, CDR1 is SNHLY, CDR2 FYNNEI. The V gene lost 3 bases and the J gene lost 4 bases, with 27 bases spanning the gap. CDR3 length: 20 amino acids. The CDR3 protein is CASSDHLPGSGGLGNEKLFF. The CDR3 nucleotides are TGTGCCAGCAGTGACCACCTTCCCGGCTCAGGTGGTCTAGGTAATGAAAAACTGTTTTTT.